This T cell receptor beta chain was identified during a study of cytomegalovirus exposure and HLA in healthy donors (dated by TCRdb to about 2017). Describing the broader study: An earlier analysis of 587 of the donors reported about 300 Gb of sequence data and 90 million to 120 million unique TCR beta sequences obtained from around 180 million T cells. An early release that covered about 600 HLA-typed donors contained about 300 gigabases of sequencing data and around 80 million unique TCR sequences. Of the approximately 400 genotyped donors, 65% to 90% were placed in the genetic ancestry cluster associated with self-reported Caucasian donors. The aim of the study was to test whether cataloging public T cell receptors could identify signatures of past pathogen exposure. The T cell repertoires of under 750 subjects were profiled by immunosequencing and related to cytomegalovirus serostatus. A separate validation cohort of over 95 different subjects was used in addition to the 666-subject first cohort. To predict cytomegalovirus infection status, the study combined high-throughput TCR immunosequencing, statistical association of individual TCRs with disease status, and machine learning. To study patterns of TCR occurrence, a later analysis re-analyzed previously published TCR beta repertoires from 700 or so donors and added high-resolution HLA genotyping. In the later analysis, no new phenotypic data were used to find candidate immune exposures; instead, reliance was placed on TCR beta sequences and their occurrence across donors. An earlier analysis of a few hundred of the donors applied high-throughput TCR beta sequencing to assess whether each TCR beta V gene segment acted as functional or pseudogenic. Donor age, sex, ethnicity and CMV serostatus were compiled alongside the repertoire data. In a later genetic analysis, genome-wide SNP genotypes for 398 of the 666 donors were used, and that subset was treated as a discovery cohort. All discovery cohort repertoires had been generated on a single sequencing platform. HLA typing covered class I and class II loci at four-digit resolution. Typing coverage varied by locus: roughly 620-630 donors for A, B, C, DRB1 and DQB1; more than 500 for DQA1; more than 600 for DPA1; roughly 450 for DPB1. Roughly five DR-DQ haplotypes were treated as single units for association and clustering because of strong linkage in the cohort. On average, roughly 240,000 unique TCR beta nucleotide sequences were sequenced per donor among a few hundred genotyped donors of the cohort, with roughly a sixth of those sequences being non-productive.

V was cut back by 0 bases and J by 4 bases, leaving a gap of 10 bases between them. The CDR3 covers 15 residues, taking in both the cysteine and the phenylalanine. Only the CDR3 portion is preserved as DNA: 45 bases, with reading frame beginning at the first base. The germline V gene encodes CDR1 MNHEY and CDR2 SVGAGI. A word on this clone: Its antigen remains undetermined. No base qualities exist here, and no much larger clone lies one base off it.

The library was obtained by the immunoSEQ multiplex PCR assay. For the multiplex PCR, a mixture combining 60 forward primers for TCR Vbeta segments and 13 reverse primers for TCR Jbeta segments was used. The CDR3 region of rearranged TCR beta genes was amplified from genomic DNA by a multiplex PCR assay. Amplified TCR beta libraries were sequenced as 87-base-pair reads on the Illumina HiSeq System. The authors processed their data as follows. A later analysis counted about 76 million unique TCR beta chains across the 666 repertoires, and approximately 11 million of these chains were shared by at least two donors. A nearest-neighbor algorithm error-corrected the raw reads and collapsed the reads into unique sequences, merging closely related sequences to remove PCR and sequencing errors. Alignment of CDR3 sequences to IMGT reference sequences was used to assign V, D and J gene segments. Each retained sequence needed at least a six-nucleotide match to both a V gene segment and a J gene segment. Rearrangements were classified as productive when the CDR3 lacked stop codons and remained in frame with V and J, and all other rearrangements were classified as non-productive. Following IMGT convention, CDR3 was defined as the stretch from the second conserved V-encoded cysteine up to the conserved J-encoded phenylalanine. The earlier analysis of 500 to 750 of the donors excluded any sequence lacking an unambiguous match to a single V gene segment. An earlier analysis of about 600 of the donors called V segments functional above 56.7% productive rearrangements and segregating when the between-donor standard deviation exceeded 5%. A statistical classification framework was developed to diagnose cytomegalovirus status using the catalog of TCR beta chain sequences. V and J gene assignment, in a later analysis, came from comparing TCR nucleotide sequences with IMGT/GENE-DB human TR gene sequences. The TCRdist pipeline was used in a later analysis to assign CDR3 sequences and most-parsimonious VDJ recombination scenarios. In a later analysis, each TCR beta chain was defined by its CDR3 amino acid sequence together with its V-gene family, and reads lacking a unique V-gene family were excluded. A later analysis removed 592 highly shared, low-generation-probability nucleotide sequences to deal with suspected cross-contamination and a sequencing artifact. For each public chain, a later analysis derived a clonal expansion index from normalized ranks of inferred template counts within each repertoire. A later analysis computed generation probabilities with a VDJ recombination model fitted to out-of-frame rearrangements, and checked the results against IGoR. Hypergeometric tests were used in a later analysis to score TCR-TCR, TCR-HLA and TCR-CMV co-occurrence, with a repertoire-size bias correction applied to the TCR pairs. To estimate false discovery rates, a later analysis permuted the HLA or CMV assignments 20 times. In a later analysis, co-occurring TCRs were grouped with DBSCAN, and TCRdist sequence similarity was added when clustering was performed within HLA-allele-positive subsets. For co-occurrence clustering, repertoires with fewer than 30,000 or more than 120,000 public chains were excluded, along with several repertoires with anomalous nucleotide sharing. Imported from immuneACCESS, the table was reduced by TCRdb to in-frame sequences with V and J called. These copies leave out some clones; in studies compared against another copy, an unresolved V gene accounts for under half, and the cause of the remainder is not known. V and J calls and clone size are those listed in that table; D and trimming were worked out from the DNA. The sample table records roughly 70,000 clones; roughly four fifths of these occur just once. The top ten clones comprise roughly 2% of the sample.

In total, 630 or so healthy bone marrow donors made up the cohort. All cohort members were sampled while nominally healthy, although unrecorded immune exposures were likely present. The donor was CMV seronegative and was included in the group of 352 seronegative cohort members. A peripheral blood sample was collected from each donor, and TCR beta sequencing was performed on peripheral blood mononuclear cells. The Qiagen DNeasy Blood Extraction Kit was used to extract genomic DNA from the blood cell samples. Results and caveats for the whole study, not just this receptor: In a later genetic analysis, a missense DCLRE1C variant was associated with V-gene and J-gene trimming of TCR beta chains, and the association was replicated in an independent cohort. Because counts were too low, roughly 18 rarely observed V segments, including chromosome 9 orphons, were left out of the earlier analysis of about 620 of the donors. Presence/absence analyses assumed roughly uniform sequencing depth across donors, an assumption that may not hold. Correlated functional status among segregating V segments might be attributable to linkage disequilibrium, but an unknown experimental factor could not be ruled out. In a later analysis, the rate of TCR association differed among HLA loci, with DRB1 alleles having the most associated TCRs and HLA-C alleles having the fewest. A later analysis found that most CMV-associated TCR beta chains appeared HLA-restricted, with HLA associations seemingly driven largely by CMV exposure. Cytomegalovirus status was reported to be diagnosed by the classifier with high specificity and sensitivity in both the original and validation cohorts. In a later analysis, HLA-associated TCR beta chains showed more clonal expansion and lower generation probabilities than non-associated chains that were equally common. When HLA alleles, especially DR and DQ, strongly co-occurred, TCR associations were difficult to assign to individual alleles. A later analysis associated around 16,000 TCR beta sequences with specific HLA alleles at a false discovery rate of 0.05. The cohort was sequenced for TCR beta chains only, and without alpha or paired-chain data the features that could be detected were limited. The study gave a list of over 150 TCR beta chains associated with cytomegalovirus. Across donors, most TCR sequences were observed very rarely, whereas some public TCRs were present in many individuals. The authors suggested that the approach could potentially be generalized to other disease states and immunological phenotypes. A further reported finding was that TCR beta sequences accurately predicted the HLA-A and HLA-B alleles for most subjects in the first cohort. The 87-base-pair reads could not distinguish some IMGT-functional V segments, including TRBV6-2 and TRBV6-3, so those segments were excluded. For the cohort, immune exposure information was limited to CMV serostatus. The sequencing pipeline was judged likely to have produced a cluster of highly shared sequence variants as a technical artifact. Several of the top co-occurrence clusters appeared to be linked to parvovirus B19, influenza, CMV and Epstein-Barr virus, according to a later analysis. An earlier analysis of roughly 570 of the donors showed that most TCR beta V segments appeared in productive rearrangements either about 87% or about 30% of the time, which broadly matched IMGT annotations. In vitro tests confirmed that three of the cytomegalovirus-associated TCR beta chains recognize cytomegalovirus antigens. According to a later genetic analysis, donors in an Asian-associated ancestry cluster had fewer N-insertions in productive TCRs than the roughly 700-donor mean. Because HLA typing was missing for some donors at each locus, association tests included only the typed subset.

Sequencing was performed on PBMCs. In this chain, TRBV6-5 is recombined with TRBJ1-3; the D gene identity is not certain. The sequence was collected from a man between 18 and 29 years old in good health and CMV-seronegative. The sequenced DNA: TGTGCCAGCAGTTACTCGCCCAGACTCGGAAACACCATATATTTT. Translated, this gives CASSYSPRLGNTIYF.